Below, 32 T cell receptor beta chains from the same sample are listed, as sequenced in a study of a mutant IDH1 vaccine in newly diagnosed glioma. Which antigens these TCRs recognize remains unknown. Produced via immunoSEQ multiplex PCR; TCRdb's table is partial and in-frame only. The table lists some 33,000 clones, 78% of them singletons, with about 11% in the top ten. Time point here: week 35, safety follow-up. Vaccinated patients received 300 ug of mutant IDH1 20-mer peptide per dose, with topical imiquimod. The sample in question was PBMCs, obtained from a glioma patient whose treatment included an IDH1 peptide vaccine. The source is a woman aged 40 to 50 with glioma.

This clone was recorded a few times. This chain links TRBV7-2 with TRBJ1-3; D is undetermined. There are 14 residues in the CDR3. Trimming took 5 bases from V and 4 from J, leaving 12 bases between them. In germline, CDR1 is SGHTA, CDR2 FQGNSA. CDR3 region: CASSQGQGGNTIYF. The CDR3 nucleotides are TGTGCCAGCAGCCAAGGTCAAGGAGGAAACACCATATATTTT.

This chain joins TRBV29-1 and TRBJ1-1; 8 bases align to TRBD1. This CDR3 spans 14 amino acids. Germline V gene lookup returns CDR1 SQVTM and CDR2 ANQGSEA. V lost 6 bases, J lost 1 base, and 7 bases stayed unmatched. In nucleotides, the CDR3 is TGCAGCGTCGGACAGGGTACGAAGAACACTGAAGCTTTCTTT. Its translation: CSVGQGTKNTEAFF. The whole variable domain, remainder taken from reference TRBV29-1 and TRBJ1-1, is SAVISQKPSRDICQRGTSLTIQCQVDSQVTMMFWYRQQPGQSLTLIATANQGSEATYESGFVIDKFPISRPNLTFSTLTVSNMSPEDSSIYLCSVGQGTKNTEAFFGQGTRLTVV.

The chain links TRBV29-1 to TRBJ2-3, with D possibly being TRBD1 (5 bases). V was shortened by 7 bases and J by 2 bases, with 10 bases between the two germline ends. Germline V gene data show CDR1 as SQVTM and CDR2 as ANQGSEA. CDR3 length: 12 amino acids. The CDR3: CSAQGFTDTQYF. CDR3 bases: TGCAGCGCCCAGGGATTCACAGATACGCAGTATTTT.

V usage is TRBV27 and J usage is TRBJ1-1; D not certain. V lost 5 bases, J lost 5 bases, and 15 bases lay in between. This CDR3 is 14 amino acids long. CDR1 is MNHEY and CDR2 is SMNVEV in the germline V gene (reference sequence). CDR3 protein: CASSPGTGWTEAFF. In nucleotides, the CDR3 is TGTGCCAGCAGTCCAGGAACCGGATGGACTGAAGCTTTCTTT.

The gene calls are TRBV2 and TRBJ2-4; 7 positions match TRBD1. The J segment lost 3 bases and the V segment lost 8 bases, leaving 13 bases of the junction unmatched. Germline CDR1 reads SNHLY; CDR2 reads FYNNEI. This CDR3 contains 16 residues. This CDR3 reads CASQNGPGQHKNIQYF. CDR3 bases: TGTGCCAGCCAAAACGGACCGGGACAGCACAAAAACATTCAGTACTTC.

The J gene is TRBJ1-6, the V gene TRBV6-5; 7 bases match TRBD1. The CDR3 consists of 15 residues. V dropped 0 bases and J dropped 10; count of bases not matched to a gene: 6. Per the germline V gene, CDR1 is MNHEY and CDR2 is SVGAGI. The chain's CDR3 is CASSYSTGALSPLHF. CDR3 in DNA: TGTGCCAGCAGTTACTCCACAGGGGCTTTGTCACCCCTCCACTTT.

This chain connects TRBV30 to TRBJ2-7; TRBD1 is a possible D gene (5 bases). Trimming left V 2 bases short and J 3 bases short, with 8 bases between. The CDR3 length is 12 residues. CDR1 and CDR2 from the germline V gene are GTSNPN and SVGIG (reference sequence). The DNA of the CDR3 is TGTGCCTGGAGTTCCCAGGGCTACGAGCAGTACTTC. The encoded protein is CAWSSQGYEQYF. Supplemented by reference TRBV30 and TRBJ2-7, the full variable domain reads SQTIHQWPATLVQPVGSPLSLECTVEGTSNPNLYWYRQAAGRGLQLLFYSVGIGQISSEVPQNLSASRPQDRQFILSSKKLLLSDSGFYLCAWSSQGYEQYFGPGTRLTVT.

The DNA of the CDR3 is TGCGCCAGCAGCTTGGATGGCAGGGGCTTAGACTACACCTTC. Protein: CASSLDGRGLDYTF. The chain links TRBV5-1 to TRBJ1-2; maybe TRBD1 (6 bases). Germline V CDR1 and CDR2: SGHRS, YFSETQ. V was clipped by 0 bases and J by 10 bases, with 16 bases between them. The length of the CDR3 is 14 residues.

The chain links TRBV29-1 to TRBJ2-2, with 8 nucleotides matching TRBD2. The V gene's germline CDR1 is SQVTM and CDR2 ANQGSEA. Trimming at V came to 3 bases and at J to 6 bases, leaving 9 bases not matched to a gene. The CDR3 contains 15 residues. Here the CDR3 reads CSVENSGVSAGELFF. CDR3 DNA: TGCAGCGTTGAGAATAGCGGGGTATCAGCCGGGGAGCTGTTTTTT.

The sample holds a few counts of this clone. The CDR3 DNA reads TGTGCTAGTGGTTTGGGGTACACTGAAGCTTTCTTT. Residues: CASGLGYTEAFF. V gene TRBV12-5 combines with J gene TRBJ1-1; D remains unclear. Germline V lookup: CDR1 LGHNT, CDR2 FRNRAP. Trimming pared 1 base from V and 3 bases from J, leaving 3 bases between. The CDR3 runs to 12 residues.

As DNA, the CDR3 is TGTGCCAGCAGTTACCAGGGAGGCTATGGCTACACCTTC. This codes for CASSYQGGYGYTF. The rearrangement joins TRBV6-5 to TRBJ1-2, with D possibly matching TRBD1 (5 bases). Germline V gives CDR1 MNHEY, CDR2 SVGAGI. With 2 bases removed from V and 4 bases from J, the gap between germline ends came to 8 bases. The CDR3 is 13 amino acids.

The table lists this clone with a count of one. CDR3 coding DNA: TGTGCCAGCAGCTTGTCCCGGGACAGGTTCTACGAGCAGTACTTC. The encoded protein is CASSLSRDRFYEQYF. This chain links TRBV13 with TRBJ2-7, with 8 bases aligning to TRBD1. The CDR3 sequence is 15 residues long. The germline CDR1 and CDR2 sequences are PRHDT and FYEKMQ (reference sequence). Losses at the gene ends were 3 bases for V and 3 bases for J; bases not matched to a gene: 7.

This chain uses TRBV7-8 with TRBJ1-4; TRBD1 is a possible D gene (5 bases). This CDR3 is built from 14 residues. V was pared by 1 base and J by 7 bases, with 10 bases between. Germline values: CDR1 SGHVS, CDR2 FQNEAQ. Written as DNA, the CDR3 is TGTGCCAGCAGCTTAGGAGGGGAGGGTGAAAAACTGTTTTTT. This gives the protein CASSLGGEGEKLFF.

This chain joins TRBV19 and TRBJ2-5, with D possibly called TRBD1 or TRBD2 (6 bases each). The germline V gene has CDR1 LNHDA and CDR2 SQIVND (reference sequence). The V end was cut by 7 bases, the J end by 5 bases, with 17 bases between. The CDR3 consists of 14 residues. The CDR3 loop reads CASTTGRLWETQYF. The CDR3, as DNA: TGTGCCAGTACTACAGGGAGGTTGTGGGAGACCCAGTACTTC. Combining the CDR3 with reference TRBV19 and TRBJ2-5 gives the whole variable domain DGGITQSPKYLFRKEGQNVTLSCEQNLNHDAMYWYRQDPGQGLRLIYYSQIVNDFQKGDIAEGYSVSREKKESFPLTVTSAQKNPTAFYLCASTTGRLWETQYFGPGTRLLVL.

The J gene is TRBJ2-2, the V gene TRBV6-5; no reliable D call. V lost 0 bases and J lost 7, with 6 bases in between. This CDR3 contains 13 residues. Germline values: CDR1 MNHEY, CDR2 SVGAGI. The chain's CDR3 is CASSYSSFGELFF. CDR3 DNA sequence: TGTGCCAGCAGTTACTCGTCATTCGGGGAGCTGTTTTTT.

CDR3 nucleotide sequence: TGTGCCAGCAGTGAAGGAGGGGCCTCCCCCCGGAGCTCCTACAATGAGCAGTTCTTC. Protein product: CASSEGGASPRSSYNEQFF. The chain recombines TRBV2 with TRBJ2-1; perhaps D is TRBD1 or TRBD2 (5 bases each). Germline values: CDR1 SNHLY, CDR2 FYNNEI. V lost 1 base and J 0 bases, leaving 19 bases between the germline ends. The CDR3 length is 19 residues.

The chain is built from TRBV14 and TRBJ1-5; D ambiguous. V dropped 4 bases and J dropped 3 bases, with 7 bases sitting between them. This CDR3 has 13 amino acids. Germline V gene data show CDR1 as SGHDN and CDR2 as FVKESK. Here the CDR3 reads CASSPDYNQPQHF. For the CDR3, the DNA is TGTGCCAGCAGCCCGGATTACAATCAGCCCCAGCATTTT.

The chain uses TRBV5-8 and TRBJ1-1; D not certain. In germline, CDR1 is SGHTS, CDR2 YDEGEE. V was cut by 0 bases and J by 3 bases, with 6 bases left in between. This CDR3 comprises 13 residues. CDR3 nucleotide sequence: TGTGCCAGCAGCTTGGATCAGGACACTGAAGCTTTCTTT. Protein: CASSLDQDTEAFF.

This rearrangement joins TRBV5-1 to TRBJ1-2; D uncertain. This CDR3 has 13 amino acids. CDR1 is SGHRS and CDR2 is YFSETQ in the germline V gene. V gave up 4 bases and J gave up 6 bases, with 13 bases separating them. The CDR3 sequence: CASSQSHAHGYTF. CDR3 in DNA: TGCGCCAGCAGCCAATCGCATGCCCATGGCTACACCTTC.

The chain links TRBV18 to TRBJ2-7, with 9 bases fitting TRBD2. Germline V gives CDR1 KGHSH, CDR2 LQKENI. The V and J ends lost 2 bases and 4 bases, in that order; junction bases with no gene match: 6. This CDR3 is built from 15 residues. CDR3 sequence reads: CASSPGRGGLYEQYF. As DNA, the CDR3 is TGTGCCAGCTCACCAGGGCGGGGGGGCCTATACGAGCAGTACTTC.

The count of this clone is one. The chain uses TRBV27 and TRBJ1-4, with D perhaps matching TRBD1 (5 bases). Germline CDR1 is MNHEY and CDR2 is SMNVEV (reference sequence). V lost 3 bases and J lost 8, with 10 bases in between. This CDR3 comprises 13 residues. The CDR3 loop is CASSFGGGEKLFF. DNA for the CDR3: TGTGCCAGCAGTTTCGGGGGGGGAGAAAAACTGTTTTTT.

The V call is TRBV7-9, the J call TRBJ1-1; D is uncertain. CDR3 length: 10 amino acids. Germline CDR1 SEHNR, CDR2 FQNEAQ (reference sequence). Trimming shortened V by 0 bases and J by 7 bases, and 0 bases separated the two germline ends. The CDR3 here is CASSLAEAFF. The CDR3 DNA sequence: TGTGCCAGCAGCTTAGCTGAAGCTTTCTTT.

This clone was seen a few times. This chain joins TRBV6-5 and TRBJ2-2; 8 bases agree with TRBD2. Trimming took 6 bases from V and 4 from J; bases not matched to a gene: 7. The CDR3 extends over 15 amino acids. Germline values: CDR1 MNHEY, CDR2 SVGAGI. The CDR3 coding sequence is TGTGCCAGCAGCCCCGGGGGGGCCGGCACCGGGGAGCTGTTTTTT. As protein: CASSPGGAGTGELFF.

The chain has TRBV4-3 and TRBJ1-2; tentative D call: TRBD1 (5 bases). V lost 1 base and J lost 5, with 23 bases in between. Per the germline V gene, CDR1 is LGHNA and CDR2 is YSLEER. There are 18 residues in the CDR3. DNA of the CDR3: TGCGCCAGCAGCCAAGGGAGGAGGGGAGGTGGATTGGGGTATGGCTACACCTTC. As protein: CASSQGRRGGGLGYGYTF.

V usage is TRBV10-3 and J usage is TRBJ2-5; tentatively, D is TRBD2 (6 bases). V was pared by 11 bases and J by 2 bases, with 24 bases between. The CDR3 loop spans 16 amino acids. Germline V gene lookup returns CDR1 ENHRY and CDR2 SYGVKD. The CDR3 sequence: CAPFSFGSGSQETQYF. The CDR3 DNA reads as TGTGCCCCTTTCTCATTCGGTAGCGGTAGTCAAGAGACCCAGTACTTC.

This clone was observed a handful of times. The chain employs TRBV6-6 and TRBJ1-4; 7 nucleotides match TRBD1. This CDR3 spans 11 amino acids. Germline CDR1 and CDR2: MNHNY and SVGAGI (reference sequence). V gave up 4 bases and J gave up 15 bases; unmatched junction bases: 5. The CDR3 DNA follows: TGTGCCAGCAGTTCCTTAGGACAGGTGTTTTTT. It translates to CASSSLGQVFF.

V gene TRBV18 combines with J gene TRBJ2-5, with 8 bases fitting TRBD1. The germline gives CDR1 KGHSH, CDR2 LQKENI. The CDR3 has 16 residues. The V gene end was trimmed by 2 bases and the J gene end by 2 bases; junction bases not matched to a gene: 7. CDR3 DNA: TGTGCCAGCTCACCATTTCTTAGGGACAGGCAAGAGACCCAGTACTTC. Translated: CASSPFLRDRQETQYF.

The rearrangement joins TRBV7-9 to TRBJ1-4; possible D gene TRBD1, 5 bases. The ends were cut back, 0 bases at V and 4 bases at J, with 12 bases in the middle. The CDR3 has 16 residues. CDR1 and CDR2 from the germline V gene are SEHNR and FQNEAQ (reference sequence). DNA of the CDR3: TGTGCCAGCAGCTTAGCGATGGGGGGTTTTAATGAAAAACTGTTTTTT. Translation gives CASSLAMGGFNEKLFF.

The rearrangement links TRBV6-5 to TRBJ1-1; D unclear. V gave up 2 bases and J gave up 1 base, with 11 bases separating them. CDR3 size: 15 residues. Germline V CDR1 and CDR2: MNHEY, SVGAGI. CDR3 amino acids: CASSYLPFGNTEAFF. CDR3 bases: TGTGCCAGCAGTTACCTCCCTTTCGGGAACACTGAAGCTTTCTTT.

V is TRBV4-2 and J is TRBJ2-2; 12 bases match TRBD2. Germline V gives CDR1 LGHNA, CDR2 YNFKEQ. V trimming: 0 bases; J trimming: 3 bases; junction bases outside the gene matches: 5. This CDR3 has 18 residues. This chain's CDR3 is CASSQEPSGGGYTGELFF. The CDR3 nucleotides are TGTGCCAGCAGCCAAGAACCTAGCGGGGGGGGTTACACCGGGGAGCTGTTTTTT.

The CDR3 sequence is CAWSPTGETQYF. The CDR3 coding sequence is TGTGCCTGGAGTCCAACCGGGGAGACCCAGTACTTC. The chain couples TRBV30 to TRBJ2-5; D unclear. The length of the CDR3 is 12 residues. From germline, CDR1 is GTSNPN and CDR2 SVGIG (reference sequence). V shed 2 bases and J shed 5 bases, with 9 bases lying between them.

The V call is TRBV27, the J call TRBJ1-5, with TRBD1 identical over 9 bases. The CDR3 consists of 16 residues. The germline V gene encodes CDR1 MNHEY and CDR2 SMNVEV (reference sequence). V lost 5 bases and J lost 6; bases outside the gene matches: 11. CDR3 nucleotides: TGTGCCAGCAGTCCCGACAGGGGGGCGTCTGGTCAGCCCCAGCATTTT. It is translated as CASSPDRGASGQPQHF.